The 31 T cell receptor beta chains given below trace back to one sample, sequenced in a study of CD8+ T cells in alopecia areata. Extracted RNA was reverse transcribed into cDNA, the sequencing template. Only in-frame clones appear in the TCRdb table, and some are missing; sequencing was by immunoSEQ multiplex PCR. The sample has 90,000 to 130,000 clones, none seen only once. The sequenced material came from lesional skin. These receptor sequences come from a C3H/HeJ mouse with alopecia areata. This mouse strain has H2-k as its MHC haplotype.

Concerning this clone: Genes here carry mouse names. The read terminates 4 residues ahead of where the CDR3 ends, so the germline J gene completes it. The rearrangement joins TRBV1 to TRBJ2-7, with 11 positions matching TRBD2. Per germline, CDR1 NSQYPW and CDR2 LRSPGD (reference sequence). This CDR3 spans 12 amino acids. The chain's CDR3 is CTTRDWGNEQYF. Incomplete CDR3 DNA: TGCACCACCCGGGACTGGGGGAAT.

This clone has just a few counts. Each gene name is a mouse one. The CDR3 extends 4 residues past the end of the read, so its final part is completed from the germline J gene. The V gene is TRBV13-3, the J gene TRBJ2-3; TRBD2 agrees at 9 bases. V dropped 2 bases and J dropped 3; count of bases not matched to a gene: 7. CDR3 length: 16 residues. Germline assignment: CDR1 NNHDY and CDR2 SYVADS. CDR3 protein: CASSEMGGLRAETLYF. The CDR3 DNA, read in part, is TGTGCCAGCAGTGAGATGGGGGGGCTGAGGGCAGAA.

In its sample, this clone was seen many times. At residue 13, the TCRdb amino acid sequence and the translated nucleotide sequence differ, so the protein here is the DNA translation. The listed genes are named as in mouse. Incomplete CDR3 DNA: TGCACCTGCAGTGCAGTGGGGGTTTCCTATAATTCGCCC. This encodes CTCSAVGVSYNSP. In full, the CDR3 reads CTCSAVGVSYNSPLYF. The chain uses TRBV1 and TRBJ1-6, with a possible D match to TRBD1 (5 bases). The read stops 3 residues short of the end of the CDR3; the missing end is completed from the germline J gene. TRBJ1-6 is filed as an ORF, its function uncertain. Germline V gene data show CDR1 as NSQYPW and CDR2 as LRSPGD (reference sequence). V was trimmed by 1 base and J by 0 bases, leaving 7 bases between them. CDR3 length equals 16 residues.

This clone has only a few counts. At residue 11, the DNA translation does not agree with TCRdb's protein; the protein displayed here is the one encoded by the DNA. Mouse germline and gene names are used. CDR3 amino acids: CTCSGDSPSNTLYF. The covered CDR3 bases are TGCACCTGCAGTGGGGACAGCCCCTCAAATACG. The chain joins TRBV1 to TRBJ1-3, with TRBD1 identical over 7 bases. The sequenced fragment ends 3 residues before the CDR3 boundary, so the rest is inferred from the germline J gene. The CDR3 is made up of 14 amino acids. Germline CDR1 is NSQYPW and CDR2 is LRSPGD (reference sequence). Trimming took 4 bases from V and 6 from J; bases not matched to a gene: 6.

This clone was recorded a few times. Mouse gene names and germline throughout. The observed sequence ends 4 residues before the CDR3 terminus, with the missing tail filled in from the germline J gene. The chain recombines TRBV13-1 with TRBJ2-1, with 7 bases aligning to TRBD2. Germline lookup yields CDR1 NSHNY and CDR2 SYGAGN. There are 13 residues in the CDR3. Trimming cost V 3 bases and J 6 bases; bases outside gene matches: 3. The CDR3 sequence: CASSAGGPAEQFF. CDR3 DNA, as far as it was read: TGTGCCAGCAGTGCTGGGGGTCCTGCT.

In regard to this clone: Gene names refer to mouse genes. The read falls 4 residues short of the CDR3 end, and the missing part is taken from the germline J gene. This sequence joins TRBV13-3 and TRBJ2-2, with 8 nucleotides matching TRBD2. CDR3 length: 15 amino acids. J was trimmed by 4 bases and V by 1 base; bases with no gene match: 3. Germline assignment: CDR1 NNHDY and CDR2 SYVADS. CDR3 DNA, as far as it was read: TGTGCCAGCAGTGATCCCTGGGGGGTCACCGGG. Translated: CASSDPWGVTG. From start to end, the CDR3 is CASSDPWGVTGQLYF. The variable domain in full, with the rest retrieved from reference TRBV13-3 and TRBJ2-2, is EAAVTQSPRSKVAVTGGKVTLSCHQTNNHDYMYWYRQDTGHGLRLIHYSYVADSTEKGDIPDGYKASRPSQENFSLILELASLSQTAVYFCASSDPWGVTGQLYFGEGSKLTVL.

The sample holds a few counts of this clone. Gene names and germline refer to mouse. Sequencing ends 4 residues short of the CDR3 end; the germline J gene provides the rest. V gene TRBV19 combines with J gene TRBJ1-1; TRBD1 agrees at 9 bases. From germline, CDR1 is FNHDT and CDR2 SITEND (reference sequence). CDR3 length: 16 amino acids. V shed 2 bases, J shed 3 bases, and the junction held 8 bases outside the gene matches. The CDR3 DNA, read in part, is TGTGCCAGCAGTATTTTTAGGGGACAGGGAGACACA. This codes for CASSIFRGQGDT. The whole CDR3 protein reads CASSIFRGQGDTEVFF.

In its sample, this clone was seen a few times. Gene names refer to mouse genes. Coverage ceases 4 residues before the CDR3 finishes, and the germline J gene fills in the end. The chain uses TRBV31 and TRBJ2-3; D not resolved. The germline CDR1 and CDR2 sequences are GKSSPN and SITVG. The CDR3 is made up of 14 amino acids. V lost 0 bases, J lost 0 bases, and 7 bases lay in between. The covered CDR3 bases are TGTGCCTGGAGTCTACCAGCTAGTGCAGAA. This sequence encodes CAWSLPASAE. The CDR3, in full, reads CAWSLPASAETLYF.

With regard to this clone: Here the gene names and germline are mouse. The read finishes 4 residues shy of the CDR3 end, and the germline J gene is used to complete it. This chain links TRBV19 with TRBJ2-7, with a tentative D call TRBD1 (5 bases). Germline V gene lookup returns CDR1 FNHDT and CDR2 SITEND (reference sequence). The CDR3 has 14 residues. CDR3 loop: CASSIGQGEYEQYF. The sequenced CDR3 bases are TGTGCCAGCAGTATAGGGCAGGGCGAATAT.

This clone occurred a few times. Gene labels here are mouse ones. From the germline J gene comes the end of the CDR3, since the read stops 4 residues before it. The V gene is TRBV19, the J gene TRBJ2-7; 9 bases are shared with TRBD1. Looked up from germline, CDR1 is FNHDT and CDR2 is SITEND (reference sequence). This CDR3 comprises 16 residues. The V segment lost 4 bases and the J segment 0 bases; nucleotides outside the gene matches: 8. The CDR3 DNA, read in part, is TGTGCCAGCAGTCCCTCCGGGACAGGGAGCTCCTAT. Amino acids: CASSPSGTGSSY. In full, the CDR3 is CASSPSGTGSSYEQYF.

Regarding this clone: Gene and germline names: mouse. The sequence runs out 4 residues before the end of the CDR3; the remainder is reconstructed from the germline J gene. This specimen includes other DNA sequences encoding the same CDR3. The rearrangement joins TRBV19 to TRBJ2-5; possibly TRBD2 for D (7 bases). The CDR3 loop spans 13 amino acids. The V gene's germline CDR1 is FNHDT and CDR2 SITEND (reference sequence). Partial CDR3 DNA: TGTGCCAGCAGCCCCGGGGGGCGAGAC. Protein product: CASSPGGRD. The whole CDR3 sequence reads CASSPGGRDTQYF.

Comments on this clone: A read error may account for a junction end that differs from germline. Genes and germline are mouse. The covered CDR3 bases are TGTGCCAGCTCTCTCGAGGGGACAGGAATTTCCGACGAA. It is translated as CASSLEGTGISDE. The full-length CDR3 reads as CASSLEGTGISDERLFF. V gene TRBV12-1 combines with J gene TRBJ1-4, with TRBD1 identical over 8 bases. Sequencing ends 4 residues short of the CDR3 end; the germline J gene provides the rest. Per the germline V gene, CDR1 is SGHSN and CDR2 is HYEKVE. This CDR3 is built from 17 residues.

This clone was seen repeatedly, ten times or more. Gene and germline names: mouse. The CDR3 end is not reached by the read, which stops 4 residues before it; the germline J gene fills it in. V usage is TRBV1 and J usage is TRBJ2-7; D unclear. Trimming shortened V by 2 bases and J by 0 bases, and 8 bases separated the two germline ends. CDR1 and CDR2 (germline): NSQYPW, LRSPGD (reference sequence). The CDR3 totals 14 residues. The part of the CDR3 DNA that was read is TGCACCTGCAGTGCACAGAAAAGCTCCTAT. Protein sequence: CTCSAQKSSY. Given in full, the CDR3 is CTCSAQKSSYEQYF.

Note on this clone: Gene names and germline match the mouse. The read ends 4 residues before the CDR3 terminus; that terminus is restored from the germline J gene. The chain is built from TRBV13-3 and TRBJ2-1; 13 nucleotides agree with TRBD2. Germline-derived CDR1 and CDR2 are NNHDY and SYVADS. The CDR3 has 14 residues. The CDR3 reads CATDWGGAGAEQFF. The part of the CDR3 DNA that was read is TGTGCCACGGACTGGGGGGGCGCGGGAGCT.

A word on this clone: Mouse names are used for the genes. The CDR3 extends 4 residues past the end of the read, so its final part is completed from the germline J gene. V gene TRBV1 combines with J gene TRBJ2-4, with 8 bases that match TRBD1. The germline V gene encodes CDR1 NSQYPW and CDR2 LRSPGD (reference sequence). J was trimmed by 0 bases and V by 0 bases; bases with no gene match: 5. This CDR3 has 17 residues. The CDR3 spells CTCSADPTGGSQNTLYF. CDR3 bases read: TGCACCTGCAGTGCAGATCCCACAGGGGGTAGTCAAAAC.

Of note for this clone: Gene names refer to mouse genes. Coverage ceases 4 residues before the CDR3 finishes, and the germline J gene fills in the end. The genes are TRBV29 and TRBJ2-7; D is unresolved. The V gene lost 6 bases and the J gene lost 3 bases, with 6 bases spanning the gap. Per germline, CDR1 MSHET and CDR2 SYDVDS. The CDR3 is 11 residues long. The sequenced CDR3 bases are TGTGCTAGCAGCCCCCTCTAT. Encoded protein: CASSPLY. The whole CDR3 sequence is CASSPLYEQYF.

For this clone: Genes and germline come from the mouse. The read stops 4 residues short of the end of the CDR3; the missing end is completed from the germline J gene. This chain connects TRBV13-3 to TRBJ2-5; 10 bases agree with TRBD2. The V gene end was trimmed by 5 bases and the J gene end by 0 bases; junction bases not matched to a gene: 3. There are 15 residues in the CDR3. Germline CDR1 reads NNHDY; CDR2 reads SYVADS. The CDR3 reads CASRTGGTNQDTQYF. The DNA read from the CDR3 is TGTGCCAGCAGGACTGGGGGGACGAACCAAGAC.

In this sample, this clone turned up a few times. Germline and genes here are mouse. The CDR3 extends 4 residues past the end of the read, so its final part is completed from the germline J gene. V usage is TRBV19 and J usage is TRBJ1-1; D not certain. This CDR3 has 15 amino acids. In germline, CDR1 is FNHDT, CDR2 SITEND (reference sequence). With 0 bases removed from V and 0 bases from J, the gap between germline ends came to 9 bases. The sequenced part of the CDR3 DNA is TGTGCCAGCAGTATAGATCCAGATTCAAACACA. Its translation: CASSIDPDSNT. The whole CDR3 reads CASSIDPDSNTEVFF.

Only a few counts were recorded for this clone. These gene names are mouse names. Coverage ceases 4 residues before the CDR3 finishes, and the germline J gene fills in the end. This rearrangement joins TRBV1 to TRBJ1-4, with TRBD1 identical over 8 bases. CDR1 NSQYPW and CDR2 LRSPGD come from the germline V gene (reference sequence). The CDR3 runs to 16 residues. V lost 2 bases, J lost 6 bases, and 8 bases stayed unmatched. Incomplete CDR3 DNA: TGCACCTGCAGTGCAAACCAGGGGGCGCCGGACGAA. It translates to CTCSANQGAPDE. The entire CDR3 protein reads CTCSANQGAPDERLFF.

This clone has a handful of counts. Mouse germline and gene names are used. With the read ending 4 residues before the CDR3 end, the germline J gene is used to fill in that end. This rearrangement joins TRBV13-3 to TRBJ1-2; TRBD1 aligns across 7 bases. V gave up 3 bases and J gave up 0 bases; unmatched junction bases: 8. CDR3 size: 16 residues. Germline values: CDR1 NNHDY, CDR2 SYVADS. The CDR3 DNA, read in part, is TGTGCCAGCAGTGGGACAGGAACCCTTGCAAACTCC. It is translated as CASSGTGTLANS. The CDR3 in its entirety is CASSGTGTLANSDYTF.

About this clone itself: The protein recorded in TCRdb does not match the translated DNA at residue 12; the protein presented here comes from translating the DNA. Mouse gene names apply. The read terminates 3 residues ahead of where the CDR3 ends, so the germline J gene completes it. The chain joins TRBV13-3 to TRBJ1-6; no definite D call. TRBJ1-6 qualifies as an ORF whose function is uncertain. Trimming removed 4 bases at V and 0 bases at J, with 8 bases between. The CDR3 has 15 residues. The germline CDR1 and CDR2 sequences are NNHDY and SYVADS. The CDR3: CASSSDTSYNSPLYF. CDR3 bases read: TGTGCCAGCAGTTCAGACACTTCCTATAATTCGCCC.

Comments on this clone: These gene names are mouse names. The CDR3 end lies 4 residues beyond the end of the read and is filled in from the germline J gene. V is TRBV1 and J is TRBJ2-7; the D is unclear. Germline-derived CDR1 and CDR2 are NSQYPW and LRSPGD (reference sequence). CDR3 length: 15 amino acids. CDR3 sequence reads: CTCSADLLAPYEQYF. The sequenced part of the CDR3 DNA is TGCACCTGCAGTGCAGATCTGCTGGCCCCTTAT.

This clone was found a few times. Gene names and germline match the mouse. Read data end 4 residues before the CDR3 end; the end is taken from the germline J gene. The V and J genes are TRBV19 and TRBJ2-1; D is perhaps TRBD2 (7 bases). The CDR3 covers 15 residues. V was trimmed by 2 bases and J by 3 bases, leaving 12 bases between them. CDR1 and CDR2 (germline): FNHDT, SITEND (reference sequence). The CDR3 bases that were read are TGTGCCAGCAGTATCGGCTGGGGGCTCTATGCT. Its protein is CASSIGWGLYA. The entire CDR3 protein is CASSIGWGLYAEQFF.

This clone was picked up a small number of times. Germline and genes: mouse. Read data end 4 residues before the CDR3 end; the end is taken from the germline J gene. The chain carries TRBV1 and TRBJ2-1, with TRBD2 matching 10 bases. This CDR3 contains 16 residues. The germline V gene has CDR1 NSQYPW and CDR2 LRSPGD (reference sequence). V dropped 4 bases and J dropped 3; count of bases not matched to a gene: 6. CDR3 sequence: CTCSGSGTGVYAEQFF. CDR3 bases read: TGCACCTGCAGTGGGTCCGGGACTGGGGTCTATGCT.

This clone was seen ten or more times. These gene names are mouse names. Coverage ceases 4 residues before the CDR3 finishes, and the germline J gene fills in the end. This sequence joins TRBV1 and TRBJ2-1; TRBD2 matches 10 bases. The germline gives CDR1 NSQYPW, CDR2 LRSPGD (reference sequence). Trimming cost V 1 base and J 4 bases; bases outside gene matches: 4. The CDR3 runs 16 residues. Partial CDR3 DNA: TGCACCTGCAGTGCAGGGACTGGGGGTTGGTATGCT. It encodes CTCSAGTGGWYA. The complete CDR3 reads CTCSAGTGGWYAEQFF.

This clone was seen only a few times. Genes and germline come from the mouse. The CDR3 extends 4 residues past the end of the read, so its final part is completed from the germline J gene. V and J are TRBV13-1 and TRBJ2-5; 12 nucleotides align to TRBD2. This CDR3 is 16 amino acids long. Germline values: CDR1 NSHNY, CDR2 SYGAGN. V lost 2 bases to trimming and J lost 1 base; unmatched junction nucleotides: 2. The CDR3 protein is CASSERDWGDQDTQYF. The covered CDR3 bases are TGTGCCAGCAGTGAGAGGGACTGGGGGGACCAAGAC.

This clone was seen a few times. The translated DNA and TCRdb's protein are not identical at residue 12; the protein here was translated from the DNA. Gene names are mouse gene names. The DNA ends 3 residues before the CDR3 does, and the rest of the CDR3 is filled in from the germline J gene. This chain connects TRBV1 to TRBJ1-6; 8 positions agree with TRBD1. TRBJ1-6 is sorted into the ORF group, with uncertain function. After removal of 4 bases from V and 5 bases from J, the junction contained 4 bases not matched to a gene. The CDR3 covers 15 residues. Per the germline V gene, CDR1 is NSQYPW and CDR2 is LRSPGD (reference sequence). The CDR3 loop reads CTCSETGEDNSPLYF. The sequenced CDR3 bases are TGCACCTGCAGTGAGACAGGGGAGGATAATTCGCCC.

Concerning this clone itself: Gene names are mouse gene names. The CDR3 is cut off 4 residues early in the read; its end comes from the germline J gene. This chain uses TRBV1 with TRBJ2-3, with 10 bases matching TRBD2. In germline, CDR1 is NSQYPW, CDR2 LRSPGD (reference sequence). Trimming removed 6 bases from V and 2 bases from J; junction bases left unmatched: 5. This CDR3 contains 15 residues. CDR3 DNA (partial): TGCACCTGCAGCTGGGGGGGCCGGGATGCAGAA. Translating it yields CTCSWGGRDAE. The full CDR3 is CTCSWGGRDAETLYF.

With respect to this clone: Each gene name is a mouse one. The CDR3 is cut off 4 residues early in the read; its end comes from the germline J gene. V is TRBV13-3 and J is TRBJ2-3; 14 bases fit TRBD2. The CDR3 has 17 residues. J was trimmed by 2 bases and V by 4 bases; bases with no gene match: 6. The germline gives CDR1 NNHDY, CDR2 SYVADS. The CDR3 sequence: CASSWDWGGEVAETLYF. The covered CDR3 bases are TGTGCCAGCAGTTGGGACTGGGGGGGCGAGGTTGCAGAA.

On this clone itself: The gene names given are mouse names. Read sequence stops 4 residues before the CDR3 end, and the germline J gene provides the missing end. The V gene is TRBV16, the J gene TRBJ2-3; perhaps TRBD1 as D (5 bases). Trimming took 0 bases from V and 1 from J, leaving 11 bases between them. The germline V gene has CDR1 SGHSA and CDR2 FRNQAP. CDR3 length: 16 residues. The CDR3 here is CASSLDKGRGAETLYF. The part of the CDR3 DNA that was read is TGTGCAAGCAGCTTAGATAAGGGGAGGGGTGCAGAA.

Notes on this clone: The gene names here belong to mouse. The DNA ends 4 residues before the CDR3 does, and the rest of the CDR3 is filled in from the germline J gene. The gene calls are TRBV16 and TRBJ2-1; D might be TRBD2 (6 bases). V lost 1 base to trimming and J lost 6 bases, with 13 bases between them. There are 15 residues in the CDR3. Germline assignment: CDR1 SGHSA and CDR2 FRNQAP. CDR3 DNA, as far as it was read: TGTGCAAGCAGCTTAGCGGGGGGAGTTGGTGCT. Protein sequence: CASSLAGGVGA. The entire CDR3 reads CASSLAGGVGAEQFF.